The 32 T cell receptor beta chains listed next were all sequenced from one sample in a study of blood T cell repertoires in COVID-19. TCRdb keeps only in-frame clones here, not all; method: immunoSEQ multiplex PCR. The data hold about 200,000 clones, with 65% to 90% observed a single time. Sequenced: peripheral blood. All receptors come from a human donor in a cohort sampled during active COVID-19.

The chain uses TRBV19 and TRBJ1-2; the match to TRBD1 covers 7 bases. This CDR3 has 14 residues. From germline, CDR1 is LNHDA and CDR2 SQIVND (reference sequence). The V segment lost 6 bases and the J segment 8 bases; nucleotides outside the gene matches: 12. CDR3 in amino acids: CASREDRASQGYTF. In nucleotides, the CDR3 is TGTGCCAGTAGGGAAGACAGGGCAAGTCAGGGCTACACCTTC.

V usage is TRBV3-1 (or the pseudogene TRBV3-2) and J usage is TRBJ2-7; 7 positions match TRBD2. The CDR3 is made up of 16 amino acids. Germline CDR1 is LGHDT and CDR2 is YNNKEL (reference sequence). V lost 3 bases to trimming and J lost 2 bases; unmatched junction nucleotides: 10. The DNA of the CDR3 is TGTGCCAGCAGCCAGTCCCCCAGCGGGGCTCCCTACGAGCAGTACTTC. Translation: CASSQSPSGAPYEQYF.

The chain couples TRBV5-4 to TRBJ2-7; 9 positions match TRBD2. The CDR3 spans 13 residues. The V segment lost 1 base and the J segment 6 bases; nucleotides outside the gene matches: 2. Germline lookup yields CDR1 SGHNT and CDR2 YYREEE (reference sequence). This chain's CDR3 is CASSLLAGSEQYF. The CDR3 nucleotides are TGTGCCAGCAGCTTGCTAGCGGGAAGCGAGCAGTACTTC.

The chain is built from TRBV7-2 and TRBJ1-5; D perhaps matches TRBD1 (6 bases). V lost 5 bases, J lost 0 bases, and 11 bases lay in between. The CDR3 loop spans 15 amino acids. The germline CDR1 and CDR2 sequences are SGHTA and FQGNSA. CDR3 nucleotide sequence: TGTGCCAGCAGCCTGGGACACAATAGCAATCAGCCCCAGCATTTT. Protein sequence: CASSLGHNSNQPQHF.

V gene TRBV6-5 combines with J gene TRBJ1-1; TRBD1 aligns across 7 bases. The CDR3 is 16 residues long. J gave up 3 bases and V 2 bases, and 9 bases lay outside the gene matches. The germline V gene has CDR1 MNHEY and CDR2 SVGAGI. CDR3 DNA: TGTGCCAGCAGTTACATCCGAGGGGGCGCGTACACTGAAGCTTTCTTT. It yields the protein CASSYIRGGAYTEAFF.

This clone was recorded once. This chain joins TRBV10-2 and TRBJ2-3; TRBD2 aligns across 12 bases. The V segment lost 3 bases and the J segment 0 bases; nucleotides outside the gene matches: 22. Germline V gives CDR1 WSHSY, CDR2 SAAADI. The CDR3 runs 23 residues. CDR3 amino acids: CASSDPLAGGPSVTEASTDTQYF. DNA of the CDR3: TGCGCCAGCAGTGACCCGCTAGCGGGAGGGCCCTCGGTGACCGAGGCAAGCACAGATACGCAGTATTTT.

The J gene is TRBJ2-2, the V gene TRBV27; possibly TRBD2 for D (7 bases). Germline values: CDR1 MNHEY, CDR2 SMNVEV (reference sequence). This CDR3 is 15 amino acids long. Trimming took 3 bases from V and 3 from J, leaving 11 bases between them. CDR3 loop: CASSLGGADTGELFF. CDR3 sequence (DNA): TGTGCCAGCAGTTTGGGGGGGGCTGACACCGGGGAGCTGTTTTTT.

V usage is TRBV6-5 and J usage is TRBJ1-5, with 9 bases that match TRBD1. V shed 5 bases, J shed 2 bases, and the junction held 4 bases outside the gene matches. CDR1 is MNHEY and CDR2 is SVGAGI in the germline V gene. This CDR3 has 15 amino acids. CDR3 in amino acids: CASSTRTGGNQPQHF. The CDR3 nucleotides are TGTGCCAGCAGTACTCGGACAGGGGGCAATCAGCCCCAGCATTTT.

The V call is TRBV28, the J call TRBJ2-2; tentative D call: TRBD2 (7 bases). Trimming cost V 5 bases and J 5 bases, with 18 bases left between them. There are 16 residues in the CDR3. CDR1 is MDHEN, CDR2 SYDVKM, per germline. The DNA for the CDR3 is TGTGCCAGCAGTCCATGGGGGGGGCGTACGACCGGGGAGCTGTTTTTT. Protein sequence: CASSPWGGRTTGELFF.

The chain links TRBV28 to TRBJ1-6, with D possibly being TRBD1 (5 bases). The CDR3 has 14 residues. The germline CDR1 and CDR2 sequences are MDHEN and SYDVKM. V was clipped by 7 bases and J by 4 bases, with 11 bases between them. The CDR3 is CASTSRGYNSPLHF. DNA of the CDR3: TGTGCCAGCACCTCTAGGGGTTATAATTCACCCCTCCACTTT. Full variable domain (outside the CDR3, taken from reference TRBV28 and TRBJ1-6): DVKVTQSSRYLVKRTGEKVFLECVQDMDHENMFWYRQDPGLGLRLIYFSYDVKMKEKGDIPEGYSVSREKKERFSLILESASTNQTSMYLCASTSRGYNSPLHFGNGTRLTVT.

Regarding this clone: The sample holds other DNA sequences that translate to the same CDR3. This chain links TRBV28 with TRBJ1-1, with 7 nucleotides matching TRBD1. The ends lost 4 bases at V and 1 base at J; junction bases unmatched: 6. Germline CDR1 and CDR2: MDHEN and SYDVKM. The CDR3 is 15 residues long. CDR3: CASSSPSGGNTEAFF. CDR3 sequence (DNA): TGTGCCAGCAGTTCTCCCTCAGGGGGGAACACTGAAGCTTTCTTT.

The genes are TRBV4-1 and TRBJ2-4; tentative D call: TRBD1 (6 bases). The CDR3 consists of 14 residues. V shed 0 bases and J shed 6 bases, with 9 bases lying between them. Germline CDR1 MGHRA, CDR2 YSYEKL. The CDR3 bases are TGCGCCAGCAGCCAAGATGAGACAGGAAACATTCAGTACTTC. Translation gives CASSQDETGNIQYF.

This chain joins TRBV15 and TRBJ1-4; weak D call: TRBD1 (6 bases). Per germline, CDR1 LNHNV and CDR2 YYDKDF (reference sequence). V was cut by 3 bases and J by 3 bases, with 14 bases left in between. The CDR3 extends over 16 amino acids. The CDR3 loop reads CATSSYGQLANEKLFF. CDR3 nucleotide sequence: TGTGCCACCAGCAGTTACGGACAGCTAGCTAATGAAAAACTGTTTTTT.

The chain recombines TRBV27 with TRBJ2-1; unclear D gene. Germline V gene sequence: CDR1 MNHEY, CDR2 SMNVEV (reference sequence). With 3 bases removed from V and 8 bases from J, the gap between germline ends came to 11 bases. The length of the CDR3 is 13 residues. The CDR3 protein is CASSLGLVDEQFF. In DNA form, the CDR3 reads TGTGCCAGCAGTTTGGGCCTGGTGGATGAGCAGTTCTTC.

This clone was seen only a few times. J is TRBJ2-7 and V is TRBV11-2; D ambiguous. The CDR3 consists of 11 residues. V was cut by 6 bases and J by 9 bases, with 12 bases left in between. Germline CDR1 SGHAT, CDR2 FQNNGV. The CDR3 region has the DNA TGTGCCAGCAGTTCCCATGGCGGGCAGTACTTC. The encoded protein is CASSSHGGQYF.

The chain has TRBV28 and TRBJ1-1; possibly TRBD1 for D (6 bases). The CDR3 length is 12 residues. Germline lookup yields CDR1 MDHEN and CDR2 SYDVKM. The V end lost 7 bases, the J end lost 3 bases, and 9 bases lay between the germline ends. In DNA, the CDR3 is TGTGCCAGCAAAGAGGGGGACACTGAAGCTTTCTTT. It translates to CASKEGDTEAFF.

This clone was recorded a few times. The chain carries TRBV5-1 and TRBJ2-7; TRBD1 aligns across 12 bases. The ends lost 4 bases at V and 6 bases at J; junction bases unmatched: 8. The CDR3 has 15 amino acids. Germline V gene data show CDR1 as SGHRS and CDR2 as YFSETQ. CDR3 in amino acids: CASSRDPGQGAEQYF. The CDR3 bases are TGCGCCAGCAGCCGGGATCCGGGACAGGGGGCCGAGCAGTACTTC. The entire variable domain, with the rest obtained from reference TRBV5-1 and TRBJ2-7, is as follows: KAGVTQTPRYLIKTRGQQVTLSCSPISGHRSVSWYQQTPGQGLQFLFEYFSETQRNKGNFPGRFSGRQFSNSRSEMNVSTLELGDSALYLCASSRDPGQGAEQYFGPGTRLTVT.

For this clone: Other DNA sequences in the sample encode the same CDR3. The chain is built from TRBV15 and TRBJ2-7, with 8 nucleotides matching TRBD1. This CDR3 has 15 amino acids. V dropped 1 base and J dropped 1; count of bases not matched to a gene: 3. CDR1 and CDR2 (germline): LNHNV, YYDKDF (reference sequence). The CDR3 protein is CATSRGTGGSYEQYF. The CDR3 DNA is TGTGCCACCAGCAGAGGTACAGGGGGTTCCTACGAGCAGTACTTC.

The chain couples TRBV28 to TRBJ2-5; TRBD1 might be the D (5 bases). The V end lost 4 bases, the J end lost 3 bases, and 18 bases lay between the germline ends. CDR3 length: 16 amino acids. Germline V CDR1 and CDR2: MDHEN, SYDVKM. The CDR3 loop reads CASSSPLDRIKETQYF. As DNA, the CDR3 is TGTGCCAGCAGTTCCCCTTTAGACAGAATTAAAGAGACCCAGTACTTC.

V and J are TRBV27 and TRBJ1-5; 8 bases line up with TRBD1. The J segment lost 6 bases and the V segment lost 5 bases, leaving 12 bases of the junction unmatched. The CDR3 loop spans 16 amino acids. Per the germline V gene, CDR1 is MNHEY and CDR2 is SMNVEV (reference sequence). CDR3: CASSASGAGGSQPQHF. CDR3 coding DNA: TGTGCCAGCAGTGCGTCTGGGGCAGGGGGCTCTCAGCCCCAGCATTTT.

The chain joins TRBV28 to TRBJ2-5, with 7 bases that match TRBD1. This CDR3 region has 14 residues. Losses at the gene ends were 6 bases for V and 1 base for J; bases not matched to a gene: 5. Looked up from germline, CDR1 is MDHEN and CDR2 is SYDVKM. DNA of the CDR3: TGTGCCAGCAGCCGAGGGGGCAGCCAAGAGACCCAGTACTTC. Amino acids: CASSRGGSQETQYF.

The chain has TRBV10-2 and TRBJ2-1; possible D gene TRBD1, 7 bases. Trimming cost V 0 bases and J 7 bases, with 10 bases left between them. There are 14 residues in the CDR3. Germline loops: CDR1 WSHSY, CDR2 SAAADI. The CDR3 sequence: CASSESTGRNEQFF. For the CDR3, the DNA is TGCGCCAGCAGTGAGTCGACAGGGAGGAATGAGCAGTTCTTC.

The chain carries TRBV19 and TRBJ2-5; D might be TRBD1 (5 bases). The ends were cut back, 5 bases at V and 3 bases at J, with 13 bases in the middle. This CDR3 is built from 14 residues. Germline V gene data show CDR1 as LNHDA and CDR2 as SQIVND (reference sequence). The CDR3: CASSAFREKETQYF. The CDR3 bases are TGTGCCAGTAGTGCCTTCAGGGAAAAAGAGACCCAGTACTTC. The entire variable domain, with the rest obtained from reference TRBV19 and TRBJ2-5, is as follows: DGGITQSPKYLFRKEGQNVTLSCEQNLNHDAMYWYRQDPGQGLRLIYYSQIVNDFQKGDIAEGYSVSREKKESFPLTVTSAQKNPTAFYLCASSAFREKETQYFGPGTRLLVL.

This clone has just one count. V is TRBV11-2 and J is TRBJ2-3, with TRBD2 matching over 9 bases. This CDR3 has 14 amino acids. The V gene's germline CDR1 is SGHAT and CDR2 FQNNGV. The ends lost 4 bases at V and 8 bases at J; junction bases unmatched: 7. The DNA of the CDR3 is TGTGCCAGCAGCTCGGGACTAGCTGAGGGTACGCAGTATTTT. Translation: CASSSGLAEGTQYF.

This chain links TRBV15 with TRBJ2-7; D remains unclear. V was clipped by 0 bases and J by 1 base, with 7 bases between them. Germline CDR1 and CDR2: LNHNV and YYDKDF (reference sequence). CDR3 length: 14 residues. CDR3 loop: CATSRDRTSYEQYF. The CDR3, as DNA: TGTGCCACCAGCAGAGATCGTACTTCCTACGAGCAGTACTTC.

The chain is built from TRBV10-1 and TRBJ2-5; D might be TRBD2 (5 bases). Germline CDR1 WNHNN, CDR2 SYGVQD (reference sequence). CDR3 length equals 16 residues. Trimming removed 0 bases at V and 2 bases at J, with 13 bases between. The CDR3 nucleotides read TGCGCCAGCAGTGAGTCCCCCGGGGAAAATCAAGAGACCCAGTACTTC. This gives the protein CASSESPGENQETQYF.

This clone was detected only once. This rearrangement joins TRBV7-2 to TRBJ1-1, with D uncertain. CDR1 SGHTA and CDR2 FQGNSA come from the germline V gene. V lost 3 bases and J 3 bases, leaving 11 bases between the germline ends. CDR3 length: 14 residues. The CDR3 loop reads CASSLSSGYTEAFF. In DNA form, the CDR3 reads TGTGCCAGCAGCTTGAGTTCCGGGTACACTGAAGCTTTCTTT. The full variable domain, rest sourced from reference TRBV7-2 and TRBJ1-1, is GAGVSQSPSNKVTEKGKDVELRCDPISGHTALYWYRQSLGQGLEFLIYFQGNSAPDKSGLPSDRFSAERTGGSVSTLTIQRTQQEDSAVYLCASSLSSGYTEAFFGQGTRLTVV.

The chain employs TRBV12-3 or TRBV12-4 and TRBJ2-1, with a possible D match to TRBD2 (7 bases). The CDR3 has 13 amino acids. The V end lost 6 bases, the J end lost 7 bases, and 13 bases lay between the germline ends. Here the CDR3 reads CASRRGGRNEQFF. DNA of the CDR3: TGTGCCAGCAGAAGGGGGGGCAGGAATGAGCAGTTCTTC.

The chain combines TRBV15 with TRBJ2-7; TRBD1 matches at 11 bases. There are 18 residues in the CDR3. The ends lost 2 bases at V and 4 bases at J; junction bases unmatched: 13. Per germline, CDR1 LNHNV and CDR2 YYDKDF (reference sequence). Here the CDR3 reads CATSRHGQGASGRYEQYF. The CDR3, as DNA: TGTGCCACCAGCAGACATGGACAGGGGGCAAGCGGGAGGTACGAGCAGTACTTC.

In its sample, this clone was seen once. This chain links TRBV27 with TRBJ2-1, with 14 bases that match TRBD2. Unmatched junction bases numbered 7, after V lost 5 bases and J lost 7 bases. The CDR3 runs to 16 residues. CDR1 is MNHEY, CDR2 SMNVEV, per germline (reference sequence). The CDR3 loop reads CASSPGTSGSYNEQFF. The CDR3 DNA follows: TGTGCCAGCAGTCCGGGGACTAGCGGGAGCTATAATGAGCAGTTCTTC.

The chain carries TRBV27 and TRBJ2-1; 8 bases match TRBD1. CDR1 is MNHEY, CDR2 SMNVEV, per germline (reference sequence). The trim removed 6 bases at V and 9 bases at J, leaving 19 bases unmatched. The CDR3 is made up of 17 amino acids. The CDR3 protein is CASRTYRTGPSLGEQFF. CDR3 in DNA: TGTGCCAGCAGAACCTACCGGACAGGGCCTAGCTTGGGTGAGCAGTTCTTC.

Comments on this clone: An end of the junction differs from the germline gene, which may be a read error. CDR3 in DNA: TGCGCCAGCAGCCAAGATAAACTAGCGGGGCCATTTTTC. It yields the protein CASSQDKLAGPFF. V gene TRBV4-1 combines with J gene TRBJ2-7; 10 bases map to TRBD2. Germline CDR1 MGHRA, CDR2 YSYEKL. The CDR3 runs 13 residues.